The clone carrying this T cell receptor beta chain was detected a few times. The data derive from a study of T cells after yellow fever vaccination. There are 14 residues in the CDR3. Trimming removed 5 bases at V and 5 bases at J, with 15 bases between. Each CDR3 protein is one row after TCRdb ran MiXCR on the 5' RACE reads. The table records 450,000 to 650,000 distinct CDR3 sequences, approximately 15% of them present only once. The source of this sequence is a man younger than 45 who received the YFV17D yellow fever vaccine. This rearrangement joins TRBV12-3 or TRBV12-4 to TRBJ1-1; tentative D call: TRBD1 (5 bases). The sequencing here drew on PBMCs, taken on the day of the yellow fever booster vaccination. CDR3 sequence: CASSPGGKGTEAFF. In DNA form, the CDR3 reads TGTGCCAGCAGTCCTGGGGGAAAAGGGACTGAAGCTTTCTTT.